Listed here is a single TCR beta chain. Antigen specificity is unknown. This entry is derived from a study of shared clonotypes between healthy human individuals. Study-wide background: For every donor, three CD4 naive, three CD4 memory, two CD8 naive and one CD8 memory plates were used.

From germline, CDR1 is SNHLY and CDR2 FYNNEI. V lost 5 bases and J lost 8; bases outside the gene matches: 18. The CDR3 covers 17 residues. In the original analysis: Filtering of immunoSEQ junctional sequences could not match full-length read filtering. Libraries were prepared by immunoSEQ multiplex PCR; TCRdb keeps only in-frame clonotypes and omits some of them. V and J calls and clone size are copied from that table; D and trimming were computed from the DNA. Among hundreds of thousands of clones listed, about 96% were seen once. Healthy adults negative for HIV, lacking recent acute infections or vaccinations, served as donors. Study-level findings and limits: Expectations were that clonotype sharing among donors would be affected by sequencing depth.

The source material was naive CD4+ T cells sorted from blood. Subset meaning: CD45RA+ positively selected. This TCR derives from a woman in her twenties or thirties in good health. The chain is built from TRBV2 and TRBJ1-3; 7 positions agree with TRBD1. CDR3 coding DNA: TGTGCCAGCAGTTACCAGACAGGGAATTTAGCGGCGGACACCATATATTTT. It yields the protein CASSYQTGNLAADTIYF.